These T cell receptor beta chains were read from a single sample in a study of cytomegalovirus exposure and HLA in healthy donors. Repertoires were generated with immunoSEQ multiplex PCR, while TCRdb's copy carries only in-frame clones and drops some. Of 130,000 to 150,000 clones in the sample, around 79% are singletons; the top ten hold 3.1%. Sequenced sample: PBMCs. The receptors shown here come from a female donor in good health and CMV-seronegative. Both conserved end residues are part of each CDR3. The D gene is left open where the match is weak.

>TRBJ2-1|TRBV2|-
CATRGPENEQFF
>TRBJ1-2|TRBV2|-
CASSEQKVQSYGYTF
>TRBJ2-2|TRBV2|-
CASRPLDRSGELFF
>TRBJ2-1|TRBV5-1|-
CASSFFGGGREEQFF
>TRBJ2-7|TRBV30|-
CAWSISTYEQYF
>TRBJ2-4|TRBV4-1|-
CASSQEGGPSLGDIQYF
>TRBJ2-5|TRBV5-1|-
CASRFTPRGEETQYF
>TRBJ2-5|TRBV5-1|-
CASSLSVGPGTQYF
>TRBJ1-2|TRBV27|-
CASSPLPQGGGYTF
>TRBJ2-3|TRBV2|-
CASSAKVWEAQYF
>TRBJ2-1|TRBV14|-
CASSQRELYNEQFF
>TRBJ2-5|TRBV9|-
CASSVTGGRETQYF
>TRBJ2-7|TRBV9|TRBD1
CASSVRTGVEQYF
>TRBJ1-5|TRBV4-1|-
CASSRVWGGGNQPQHF
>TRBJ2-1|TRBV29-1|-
CSVVNRADEQFF
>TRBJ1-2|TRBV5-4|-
CASSFPRGTQYGYTF
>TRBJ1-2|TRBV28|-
CASSSSGFYYGYTF
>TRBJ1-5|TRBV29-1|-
CSVGEGGSNQPQHF